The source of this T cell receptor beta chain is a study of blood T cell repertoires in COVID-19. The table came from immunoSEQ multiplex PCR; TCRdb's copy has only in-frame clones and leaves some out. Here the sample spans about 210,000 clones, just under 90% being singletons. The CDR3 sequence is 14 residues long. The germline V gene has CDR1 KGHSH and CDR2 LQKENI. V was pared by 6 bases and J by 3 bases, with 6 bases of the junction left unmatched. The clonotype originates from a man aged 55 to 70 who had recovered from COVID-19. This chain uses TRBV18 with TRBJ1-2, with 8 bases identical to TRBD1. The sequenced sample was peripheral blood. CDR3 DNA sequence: TGTGCCAGCTCGCCAAACAGGGGGGACTATGGCTACACCTTC. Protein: CASSPNRGDYGYTF.